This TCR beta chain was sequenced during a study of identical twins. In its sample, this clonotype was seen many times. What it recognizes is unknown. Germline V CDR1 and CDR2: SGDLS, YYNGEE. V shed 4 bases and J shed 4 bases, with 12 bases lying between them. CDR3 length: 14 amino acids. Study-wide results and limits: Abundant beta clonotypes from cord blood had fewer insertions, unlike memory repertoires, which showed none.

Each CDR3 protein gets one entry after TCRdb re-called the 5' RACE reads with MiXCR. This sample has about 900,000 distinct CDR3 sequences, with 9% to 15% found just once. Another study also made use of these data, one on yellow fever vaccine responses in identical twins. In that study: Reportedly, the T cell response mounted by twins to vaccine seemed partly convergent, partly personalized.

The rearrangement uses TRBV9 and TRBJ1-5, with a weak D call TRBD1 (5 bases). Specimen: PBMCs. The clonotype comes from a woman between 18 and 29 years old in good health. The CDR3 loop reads CASSWGGDNQPQHF. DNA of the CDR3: TGTGCCAGCAGCTGGGGGGGGGATAATCAGCCCCAGCATTTT.